This TCR beta chain was sequenced for a study of cytomegalovirus exposure and HLA in healthy donors. Across the study: As released early, the data held about 85 million unique TCRs from HLA-typed donors.

Donors had nominal health at sampling but likely had unrecorded immune exposures. Per germline, CDR1 SGHDT and CDR2 YYEEEE. V lost 0 bases and J lost 7, with 11 bases in between. CDR3 length: 13 amino acids. Amplification used 60 Vbeta primers and 13 Jbeta primers. Only in-frame clones appear in the TCRdb table, and some are missing; sequencing was by immunoSEQ multiplex PCR. The sample carries 60,000 to 85,000 clones, 65% to 80% recorded once. Whole-study results and caveats: Overall, some 160 TCR beta chains were annotated as cytomegalovirus-associated.

Points on this clone: Its specificity is unknown.

Sequenced input: PBMCs. The receptor comes from a male donor in good health and CMV-seropositive. The chain is built from TRBV5-6 and TRBJ2-7; D remains ambiguous. The CDR3 region has the DNA TGTGCCAGCAGCTTGGACAGAACAGAAGAGCAGTACTTC. Protein product: CASSLDRTEEQYF.